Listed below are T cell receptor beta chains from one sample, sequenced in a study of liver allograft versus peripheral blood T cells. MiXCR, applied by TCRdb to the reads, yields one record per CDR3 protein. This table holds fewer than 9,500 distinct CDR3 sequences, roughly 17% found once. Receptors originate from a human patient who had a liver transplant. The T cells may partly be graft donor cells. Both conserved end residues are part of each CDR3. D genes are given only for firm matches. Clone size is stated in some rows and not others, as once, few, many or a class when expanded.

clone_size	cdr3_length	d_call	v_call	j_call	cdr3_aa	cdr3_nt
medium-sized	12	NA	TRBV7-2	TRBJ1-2	CASSSRVVGYTF	TGTGCCAGCAGCTCCCGGGTAGTTGGCTACACCTTC
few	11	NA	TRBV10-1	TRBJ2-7	CASRKGYEQYF	TGCGCCAGCCGAAAGGGATACGAGCAGTACTTC
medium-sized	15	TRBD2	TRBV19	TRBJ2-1	CASSISGGGYNEQFF	TGTGCCAGTAGTATAAGCGGGGGGGGATACAATGAGCAGTTCTTC
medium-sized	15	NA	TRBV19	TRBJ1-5	CASSIVVGFNQPQHF	TGTGCCAGTAGTATAGTCGTGGGCTTCAATCAGCCCCAGCATTTT
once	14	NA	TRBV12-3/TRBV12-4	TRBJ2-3	CASSENGGTDTQYF	TGTGCCAGCAGTGAGAACGGGGGTACAGATACGCAGTATTTT
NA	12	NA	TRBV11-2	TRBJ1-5	CASSLEGQPQHF	TGTGCCAGCAGCTTAGAGGGTCAGCCCCAGCATTTT
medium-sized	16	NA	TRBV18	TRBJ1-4	CASSPFKGDLSEKLFF	TGTGCCAGCTCACCGTTTAAGGGGGATCTGAGTGAAAAACTGTTTTTT
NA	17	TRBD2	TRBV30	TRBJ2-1	CAWSSSGGFSSYNEQFF	TGTGCCTGGAGTTCTAGCGGGGGGTTTAGCTCCTACAATGAGCAGTTCTTC
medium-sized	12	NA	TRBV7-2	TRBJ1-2	CASSLSGRGYTF	TGTGCCAGCAGCTTATCAGGGCGCGGCTACACCTTC
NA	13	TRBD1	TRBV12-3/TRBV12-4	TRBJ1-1	CASGQGMNTEAFF	TGTGCCAGTGGACAGGGAATGAACACTGAAGCTTTCTTT
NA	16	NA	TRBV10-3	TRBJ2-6	CAISEGGWAGANVLTF	TGTGCCATCAGTGAAGGGGGGTGGGCTGGGGCCAACGTCCTGACTTTC
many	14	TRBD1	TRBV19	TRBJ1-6	CASRGQGAGSPLHF	TGTGCCAGTAGAGGACAGGGGGCCGGTTCACCCCTCCACTTT
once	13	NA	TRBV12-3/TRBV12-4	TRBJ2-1	CTTSDSGTRGQFF	TGTACCACCAGTGACTCCGGGACAAGGGGGCAGTTCTTC
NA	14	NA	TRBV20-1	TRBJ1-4	CSARDVGSNEKLFF	TGCAGTGCTAGAGATGTGGGATCTAATGAAAAACTGTTTTTT
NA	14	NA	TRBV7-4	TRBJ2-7	CASSPGHRSYEQYF	TGTGCCAGCAGTCCGGGACACCGCTCCTACGAGCAGTACTTC
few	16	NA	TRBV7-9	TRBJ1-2	CASRQGSRGLDYGYTF	TGTGCCAGCAGGCAGGGCTCGAGGGGATTAGACTATGGCTACACCTTC
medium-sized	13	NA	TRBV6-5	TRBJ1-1	CASSLQANTEAFF	TGTGCCAGCAGCCTACAGGCGAACACTGAAGCTTTCTTT
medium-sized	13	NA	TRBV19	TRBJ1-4	CASNRQANEKLFF	TGTGCCAGTAATCGACAGGCAAATGAAAAACTGTTTTTT
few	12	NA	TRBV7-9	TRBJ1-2	CASRRENYGYTF	TGTGCCAGCAGACGTGAAAACTATGGCTACACCTTC
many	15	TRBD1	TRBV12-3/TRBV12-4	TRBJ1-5	CASSLGTGIQQPQHF	TGTGCCAGCAGTTTAGGGACAGGTATTCAGCAGCCCCAGCATTTT
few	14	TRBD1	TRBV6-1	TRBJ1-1	CASSGDRGYTEAFF	TGTGCCAGCAGTGGGGACAGGGGATACACTGAAGCTTTCTTT
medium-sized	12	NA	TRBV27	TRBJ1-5	CASSALLGPQHF	TGTGCCAGCAGTGCACTTTTGGGTCCCCAGCATTTT
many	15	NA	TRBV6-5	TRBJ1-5	CASSPQGKSNQPQHF	TGTGCCAGCAGTCCTCAGGGTAAGAGCAATCAGCCCCAGCATTTT
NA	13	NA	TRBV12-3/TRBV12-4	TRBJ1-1	CASSLSRFTEAFF	TGTGCCAGCAGTTTATCCAGGTTCACTGAAGCTTTCTTT
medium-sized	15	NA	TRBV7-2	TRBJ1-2	CASSLNGANNYGYTF	TGTGCCAGCAGCCTCAACGGGGCGAATAACTATGGCTACACCTTC
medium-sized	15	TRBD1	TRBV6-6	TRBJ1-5	CASSPGQHYNQPQHF	TGTGCCAGCAGCCCGGGACAGCACTACAATCAGCCCCAGCATTTT
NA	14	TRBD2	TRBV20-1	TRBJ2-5	CSARGLAGDGTQYF	TGCAGTGCTAGGGGACTAGCGGGCGATGGGACCCAGTACTTC
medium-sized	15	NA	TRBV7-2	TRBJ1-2	CASSLASPTGGGYTF	TGTGCCAGCAGCTTAGCCTCCCCGACAGGAGGCGGCTACACCTTC
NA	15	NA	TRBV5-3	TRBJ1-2	CARSLDQLRLYGYTF	TGTGCCAGAAGCTTGGACCAGCTGAGGCTCTATGGCTACACCTTC
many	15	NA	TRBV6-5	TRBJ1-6	CASSYGWKLNSPLHF	TGTGCCAGCAGTTACGGGTGGAAACTTAATTCACCCCTCCACTTT
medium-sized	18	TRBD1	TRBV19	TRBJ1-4	CASSSPPGQGFANEKLFF	TGTGCCAGTAGTTCCCCACCGGGACAGGGATTTGCTAATGAAAAACTGTTTTTT
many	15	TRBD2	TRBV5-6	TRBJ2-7	CASSSLLAGAREQYF	TGTGCCAGCAGCTCCTTACTAGCGGGGGCGAGGGAGCAGTACTTC
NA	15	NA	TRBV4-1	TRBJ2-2	CASSQALFAGGELFF	TGCGCCAGCAGCCAAGCACTATTCGCTGGCGGGGAGCTGTTTTTT
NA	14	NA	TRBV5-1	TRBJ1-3	CASSLAPGGNTIYF	TGCGCCAGCAGCTTGGCCCCAGGAGGAAACACCATATATTTT
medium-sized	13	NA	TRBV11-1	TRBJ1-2	CASSPGQHYGYTF	TGTGCCAGCAGCCCCGGACAGCACTATGGCTACACCTTC
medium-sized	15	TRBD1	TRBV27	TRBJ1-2	CASSFSGTANYGYTF	TGTGCCAGCAGCTTCTCCGGGACAGCAAACTATGGCTACACCTTC
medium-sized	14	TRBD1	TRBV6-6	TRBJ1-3	CASSHTGGGNTIYF	TGTGCCAGCAGTCACACAGGGGGAGGAAACACCATATATTTT
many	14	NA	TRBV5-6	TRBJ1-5	CASSLRGGSTPQHF	TGTGCCAGCAGCTTGCGGGGCGGCTCCACGCCCCAGCATTTT
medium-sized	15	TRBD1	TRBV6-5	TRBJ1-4	CASSYVGTGDEKLFF	TGTGCCAGCAGTTACGTGGGGACAGGGGATGAAAAACTGTTTTTT
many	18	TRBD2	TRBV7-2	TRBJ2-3	CASSLGLAGGTLTDTQYF	TGTGCCAGCAGCTTAGGGCTAGCGGGGGGGACGCTAACAGATACGCAGTATTTT
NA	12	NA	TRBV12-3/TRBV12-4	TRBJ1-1	CASSLSGTEAFF	TGTGCCAGCAGTTTAAGTGGCACTGAAGCTTTCTTT
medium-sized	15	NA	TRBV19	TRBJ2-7	CASSVLGAGLYEQYF	TGTGCCAGTAGTGTCCTCGGGGCAGGGTTATACGAGCAGTACTTC
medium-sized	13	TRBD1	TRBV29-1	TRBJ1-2	CSVGYPGGKSYTF	TGCAGCGTTGGATATCCAGGGGGTAAAAGCTACACCTTC
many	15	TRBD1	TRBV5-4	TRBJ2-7	CASSSRDRGSHEQYF	TGTGCCAGCAGCTCCCGGGACAGGGGTTCTCACGAGCAGTACTTC
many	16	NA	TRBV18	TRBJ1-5	CASSPDPPAGNQPQHF	TGTGCCAGCTCACCGGACCCCCCCGCCGGCAATCAGCCCCAGCATTTT
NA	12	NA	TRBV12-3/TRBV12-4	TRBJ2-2	CASSPDTGELFF	TGTGCCAGCAGTCCAGACACCGGGGAGCTGTTTTTT
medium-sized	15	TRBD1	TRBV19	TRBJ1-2	CASSLGQRFNYGYTF	TGTGCCAGTAGTTTGGGACAGCGCTTTAACTATGGCTACACCTTC
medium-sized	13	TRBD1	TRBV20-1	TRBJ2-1	CSAVDRVGNEQFF	TGCAGTGCTGTGGACAGGGTTGGCAATGAGCAGTTCTTC
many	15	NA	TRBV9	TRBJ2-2	CASSPRGSRTGELFF	TGTGCCAGCAGCCCCCGGGGTAGCCGGACCGGGGAGCTGTTTTTT
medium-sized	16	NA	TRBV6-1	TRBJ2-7	CASSEFGGSRGFEQYF	TGTGCCAGCAGTGAATTCGGGGGTTCGAGGGGGTTCGAGCAGTACTTC
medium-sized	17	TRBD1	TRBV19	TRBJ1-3	CASSSRTGRASGNTIYF	TGTGCCAGTAGTTCCCGGACAGGGAGAGCCTCTGGAAACACCATATATTTT
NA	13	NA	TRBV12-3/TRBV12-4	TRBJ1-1	CASSWKQATEAFF	TGTGCCAGCAGTTGGAAGCAGGCCACTGAAGCTTTCTTT